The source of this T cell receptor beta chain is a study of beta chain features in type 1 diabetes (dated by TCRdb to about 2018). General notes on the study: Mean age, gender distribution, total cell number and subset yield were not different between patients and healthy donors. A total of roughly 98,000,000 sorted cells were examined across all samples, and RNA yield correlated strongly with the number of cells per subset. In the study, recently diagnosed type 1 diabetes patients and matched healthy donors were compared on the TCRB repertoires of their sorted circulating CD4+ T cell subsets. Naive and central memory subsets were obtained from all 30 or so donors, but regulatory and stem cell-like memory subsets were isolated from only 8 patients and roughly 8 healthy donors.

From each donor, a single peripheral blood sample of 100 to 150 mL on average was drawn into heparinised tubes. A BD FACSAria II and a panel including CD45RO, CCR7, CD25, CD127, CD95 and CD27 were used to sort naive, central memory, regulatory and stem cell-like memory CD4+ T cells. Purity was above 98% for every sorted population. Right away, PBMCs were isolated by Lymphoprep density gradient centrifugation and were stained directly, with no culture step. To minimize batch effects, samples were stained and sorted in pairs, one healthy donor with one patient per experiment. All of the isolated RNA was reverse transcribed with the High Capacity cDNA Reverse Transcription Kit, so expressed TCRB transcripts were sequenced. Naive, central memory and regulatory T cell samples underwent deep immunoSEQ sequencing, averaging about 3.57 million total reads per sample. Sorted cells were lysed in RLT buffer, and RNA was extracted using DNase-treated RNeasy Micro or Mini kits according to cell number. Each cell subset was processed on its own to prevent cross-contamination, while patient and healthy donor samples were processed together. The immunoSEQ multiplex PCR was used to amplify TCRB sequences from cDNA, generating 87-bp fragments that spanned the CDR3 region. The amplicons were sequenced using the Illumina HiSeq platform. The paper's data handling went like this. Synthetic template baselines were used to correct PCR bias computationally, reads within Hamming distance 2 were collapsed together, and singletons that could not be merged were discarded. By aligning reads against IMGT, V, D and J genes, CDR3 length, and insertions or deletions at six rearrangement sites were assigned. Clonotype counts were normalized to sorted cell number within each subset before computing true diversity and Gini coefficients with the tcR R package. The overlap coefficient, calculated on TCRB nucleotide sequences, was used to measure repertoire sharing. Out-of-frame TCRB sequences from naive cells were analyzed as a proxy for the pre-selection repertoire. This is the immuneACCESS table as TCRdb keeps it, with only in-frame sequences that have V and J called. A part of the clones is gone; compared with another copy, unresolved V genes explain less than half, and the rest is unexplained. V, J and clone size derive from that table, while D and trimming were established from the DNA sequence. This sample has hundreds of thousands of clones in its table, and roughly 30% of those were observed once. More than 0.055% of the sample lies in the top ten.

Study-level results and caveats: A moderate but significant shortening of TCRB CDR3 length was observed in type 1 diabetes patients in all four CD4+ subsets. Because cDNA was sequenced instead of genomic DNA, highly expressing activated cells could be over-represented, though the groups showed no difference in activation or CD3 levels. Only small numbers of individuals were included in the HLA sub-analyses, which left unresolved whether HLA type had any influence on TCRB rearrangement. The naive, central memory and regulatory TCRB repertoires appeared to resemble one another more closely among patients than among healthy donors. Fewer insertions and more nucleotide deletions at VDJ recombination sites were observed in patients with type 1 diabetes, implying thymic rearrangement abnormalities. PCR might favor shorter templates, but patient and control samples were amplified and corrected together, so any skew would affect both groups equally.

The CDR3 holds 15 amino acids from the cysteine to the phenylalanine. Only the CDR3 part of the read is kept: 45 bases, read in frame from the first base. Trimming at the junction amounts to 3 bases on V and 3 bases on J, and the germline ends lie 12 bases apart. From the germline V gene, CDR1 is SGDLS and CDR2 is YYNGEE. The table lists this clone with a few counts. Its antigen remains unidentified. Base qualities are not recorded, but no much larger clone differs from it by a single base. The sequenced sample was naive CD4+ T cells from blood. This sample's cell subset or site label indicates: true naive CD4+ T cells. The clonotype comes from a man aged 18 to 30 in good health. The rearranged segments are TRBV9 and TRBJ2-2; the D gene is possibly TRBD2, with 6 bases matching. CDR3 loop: CASSAGDLYTGELFF. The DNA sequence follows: TGTGCCAGCAGCGCCGGGGACTTATACACCGGGGAGCTGTTTTTT.